Listed below are T cell receptor beta chains from one sample, sequenced in a study of brain metastases from non-small cell lung cancer. Sequencing was performed with immunoSEQ multiplex PCR; in TCRdb, only in-frame clones are kept and a portion is missing. The table lists 1,300 or so clones, 85% to 90% of them singletons. The sample was primary lung tumor tissue. These receptors were obtained from a donor at least 40 years old with non-small cell lung cancer. Both conserved end residues are trimmed from each CDR3. Fields, in order: V gene, J gene, CDR3 protein.

TRBV5-1	TRBJ2-7	ASSPPGSRYEQY
TRBV19	TRBJ1-1	ASRPQGVNTEAF
TRBV5-1	TRBJ2-1	ASSGGQPGDEQF
TRBV6-6	TRBJ1-6	ASSSTGSNSPLH
TRBV7-9	TRBJ2-5	ASSLERVTETQY
TRBV7-8	TRBJ2-1	ASSLGGGISYNEQF
TRBV2	TRBJ2-3	ASSSRGTDTQY
TRBV6-1	TRBJ2-2	ASSGSIVLNTGELF
TRBV6-1	TRBJ1-2	ASSGQGPDGIYGYT
TRBV2	TRBJ1-3	ASSEALGIGNTIY
TRBV3-1/TRBV3-2	TRBJ1-1	VSSPGQGVKSF
TRBV2	TRBJ1-3	ASSDRFSGNTIY
TRBV19	TRBJ1-1	ASSRAGWGNTEAF
TRBV5-1	TRBJ2-7	ASSSDGLRVYEQY
TRBV7-8	TRBJ1-2	ASSRQESNYGYT
TRBV15	TRBJ1-5	ATSRVHSNQPQH
TRBV30	TRBJ1-6	AWSQGILNSPLH
TRBV19	TRBJ2-1	ASSLLGGSSYNEQF
TRBV5-5	TRBJ2-2	ASSLLAGGQAGELF
TRBV10-2	TRBJ1-5	VSSASGISNQPQH
TRBV6-6	TRBJ1-6	ASSSTGSNSPLH
TRBV6-1	TRBJ1-2	ASSEDRGQGYI
TRBV19	TRBJ1-5	ASSIPGLNQPQH
TRBV6-1	TRBJ1-1	ASIDRGNTEAF
TRBV7-3	TRBJ1-2	VSSLSAGYGYT
TRBV29-1	TRBJ1-1	SVAQGVGTEAF
TRBV5-1	TRBJ1-6	ASSKDSNSPLH
TRBV18	TRBJ1-3	ASSPSGQGTGNTIY
TRBV4-1	TRBJ1-2	ASSQGAGRRGYT
TRBV18	TRBJ2-3	ASSPRSPGQGKDTQY
TRBV6-5	TRBJ2-2	ASSYGLAGGFTELF
TRBV19	TRBJ2-7	ASSISGGPSYEQY
TRBV5-1	TRBJ1-2	ASSLEGAGGYT
TRBV19	TRBJ2-7	ANSAGYSYEQY
TRBV3-1/TRBV3-2	TRBJ1-1	ASSLGQNTEAF
TRBV7-3	TRBJ2-3	ASSLAASTDTQY
TRBV4-2	TRBJ2-7	ASSHGSGDLYEQY
TRBV28	TRBJ2-3	ASSLKGDTQY
TRBV25-1	TRBJ2-7	ASSRGWEQY
TRBV2	TRBJ2-7	ASRGHRDVGEQY
TRBV6-5	TRBJ1-4	ASSYSLGEDEKLF
TRBV15	TRBJ2-3	ATSRERGDGADTQY
TRBV19	TRBJ2-2	ATRGDGWLF
TRBV10-3	TRBJ2-3	AISESGWTDTQY
TRBV19	TRBJ1-1	ASSIVGQLWNTEAF
TRBV9	TRBJ2-3	ASSPRQGLALTDTQY
TRBV12-3/TRBV12-4	TRBJ1-1	ASSLYRGTEAF
TRBV6-5	TRBJ1-6	ASSYSIGRDSPLH
TRBV7-4	TRBJ1-5	ASLRTDFSNQPQH
TRBV19	TRBJ1-1	ASSPSGTGTFVAF
TRBV2	TRBJ1-5	ASSLDRDSNQPQH
TRBV3-1/TRBV3-2	TRBJ1-3	ASTKGQGPSGNTIY
TRBV25-1	TRBJ1-1	ASSEMNTEAF
TRBV3-1/TRBV3-2	TRBJ1-6	ASSQLGGNSPLH
TRBV6-9	TRBJ1-1	ASSYRQRNTEAF
TRBV6-5	TRBJ2-3	AGRLAGYTDTQY
TRBV2	TRBJ2-3	ASSGLAGRSDTQY
TRBV13	TRBJ1-6	ASSFGSYNSPLH
TRBV6-6	TRBJ2-1	ASSYPPEHNEQF
TRBV5-5	TRBJ2-7	ASSLEWTGHYEQY